What follows is one T cell receptor beta chain and its context. This record belongs to a study of blood T cell repertoires in COVID-19. Study as a whole: Sample material is recorded as cDNA or gDNA derived from T cells, B-cell-depleted T cells, or PBMCs.

Using immunoSEQ multiplex PCR, the repertoire was profiled, and TCRdb retains in-frame clones only, with some absent. The top ten clones hold around 3.5% of a sample with approximately 140,000 clones, approximately 86% of them seen once. Germline CDR1 reads KGHSH; CDR2 reads LQKENI. The CDR3 has 15 residues. The V and J ends lost 4 bases and 6 bases respectively, with 19 bases between them. The sequenced sample consisted of peripheral blood. The genes are TRBV18 and TRBJ2-7, with D perhaps matching TRBD2 (5 bases). The clonotype originates from a man in his sixties or seventies with acute or convalescent COVID-19. This CDR3 reads CASSLQADPLIEQYF. The CDR3 DNA is TGTGCCAGCTCACTCCAAGCGGATCCTCTAATCGAGCAGTACTTC.